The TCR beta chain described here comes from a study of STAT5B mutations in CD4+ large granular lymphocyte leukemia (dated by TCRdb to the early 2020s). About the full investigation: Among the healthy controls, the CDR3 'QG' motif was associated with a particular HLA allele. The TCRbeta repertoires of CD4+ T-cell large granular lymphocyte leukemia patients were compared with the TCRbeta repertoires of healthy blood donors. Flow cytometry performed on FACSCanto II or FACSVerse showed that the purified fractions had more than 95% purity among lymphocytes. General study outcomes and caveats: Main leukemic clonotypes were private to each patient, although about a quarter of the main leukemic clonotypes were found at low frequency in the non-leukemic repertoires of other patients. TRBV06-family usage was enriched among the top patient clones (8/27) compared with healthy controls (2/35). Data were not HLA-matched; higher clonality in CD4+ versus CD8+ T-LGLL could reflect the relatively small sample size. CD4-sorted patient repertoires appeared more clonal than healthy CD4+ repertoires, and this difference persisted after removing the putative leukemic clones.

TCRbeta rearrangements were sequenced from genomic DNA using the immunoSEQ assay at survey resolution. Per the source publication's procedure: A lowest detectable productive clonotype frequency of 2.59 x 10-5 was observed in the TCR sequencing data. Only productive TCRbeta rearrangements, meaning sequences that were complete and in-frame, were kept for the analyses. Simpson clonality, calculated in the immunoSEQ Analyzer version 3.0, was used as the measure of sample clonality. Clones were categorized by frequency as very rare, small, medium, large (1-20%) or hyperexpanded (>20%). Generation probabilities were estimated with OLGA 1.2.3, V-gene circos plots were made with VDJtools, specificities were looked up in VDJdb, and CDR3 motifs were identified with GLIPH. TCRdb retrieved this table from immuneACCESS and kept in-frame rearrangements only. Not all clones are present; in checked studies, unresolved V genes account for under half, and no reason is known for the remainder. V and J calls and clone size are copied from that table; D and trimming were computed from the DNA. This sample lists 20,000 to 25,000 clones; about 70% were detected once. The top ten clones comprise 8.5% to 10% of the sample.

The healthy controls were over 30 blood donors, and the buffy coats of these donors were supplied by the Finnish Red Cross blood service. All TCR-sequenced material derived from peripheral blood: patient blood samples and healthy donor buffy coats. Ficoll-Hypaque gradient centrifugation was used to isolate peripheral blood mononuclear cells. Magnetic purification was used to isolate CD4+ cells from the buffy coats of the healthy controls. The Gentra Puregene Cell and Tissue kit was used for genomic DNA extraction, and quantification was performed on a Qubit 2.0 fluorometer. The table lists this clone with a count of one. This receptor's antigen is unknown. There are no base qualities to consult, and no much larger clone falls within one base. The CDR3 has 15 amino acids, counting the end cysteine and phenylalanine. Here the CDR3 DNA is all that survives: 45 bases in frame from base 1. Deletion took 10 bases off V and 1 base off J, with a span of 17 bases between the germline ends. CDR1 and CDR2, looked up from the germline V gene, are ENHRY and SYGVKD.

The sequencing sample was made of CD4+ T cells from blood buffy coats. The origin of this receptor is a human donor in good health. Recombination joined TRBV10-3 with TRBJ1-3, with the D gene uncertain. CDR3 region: CATKPPRESGNTIYF. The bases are TGTGCCACCAAACCCCCTCGGGAGTCTGGAAACACCATATATTTT.